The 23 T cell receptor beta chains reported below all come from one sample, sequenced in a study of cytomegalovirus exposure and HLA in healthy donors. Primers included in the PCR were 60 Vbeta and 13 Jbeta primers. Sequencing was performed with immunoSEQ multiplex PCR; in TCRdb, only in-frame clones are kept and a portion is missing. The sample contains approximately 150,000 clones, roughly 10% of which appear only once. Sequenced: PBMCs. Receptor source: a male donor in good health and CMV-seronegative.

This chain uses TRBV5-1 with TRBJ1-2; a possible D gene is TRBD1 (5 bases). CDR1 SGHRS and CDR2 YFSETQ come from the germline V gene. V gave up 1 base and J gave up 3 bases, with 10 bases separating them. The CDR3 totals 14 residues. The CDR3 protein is CASSLRGTDYGYTF. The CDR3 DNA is TGCGCCAGCAGCTTGCGCGGGACGGACTATGGCTACACCTTC.

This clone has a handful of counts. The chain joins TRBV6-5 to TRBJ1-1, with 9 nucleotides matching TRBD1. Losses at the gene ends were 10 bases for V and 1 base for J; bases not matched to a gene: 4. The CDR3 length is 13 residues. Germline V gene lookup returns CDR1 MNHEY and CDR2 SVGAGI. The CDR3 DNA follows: TGTGCCACCAAGGGACAGGGGAACACTGAAGCTTTCTTT. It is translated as CATKGQGNTEAFF.

The CDR3 loop reads CSVLTGTDSNQPQHF. In DNA form, the CDR3 reads TGCAGCGTTTTGACCGGGACAGATAGCAATCAGCCCCAGCATTTT. This sequence joins TRBV29-1 and TRBJ1-5, with 7 bases lining up with TRBD1. The ends lost 5 bases at V and 0 bases at J; junction bases unmatched: 7. The CDR3 length is 15 residues. CDR1 is SQVTM and CDR2 is ANQGSEA in the germline V gene. The complete variable domain, with remaining parts taken from reference TRBV29-1 and TRBJ1-5, reads SAVISQKPSRDICQRGTSLTIQCQVDSQVTMMFWYRQQPGQSLTLIATANQGSEATYESGFVIDKFPISRPNLTFSTLTVSNMSPEDSSIYLCSVLTGTDSNQPQHFGDGTRLSIL.

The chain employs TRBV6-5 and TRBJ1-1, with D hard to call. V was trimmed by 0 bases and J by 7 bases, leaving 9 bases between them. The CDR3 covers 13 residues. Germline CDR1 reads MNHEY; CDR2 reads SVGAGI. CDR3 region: CASSYSRRGEAFF. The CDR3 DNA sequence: TGTGCCAGCAGTTACTCGAGACGGGGTGAAGCTTTCTTT.

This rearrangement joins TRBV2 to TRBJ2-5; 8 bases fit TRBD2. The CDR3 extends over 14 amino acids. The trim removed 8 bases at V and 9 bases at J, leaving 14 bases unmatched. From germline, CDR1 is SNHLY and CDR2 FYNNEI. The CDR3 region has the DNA TGTGCCAGCGGAGGACTAGCTCGGCTTGTGGCCCAGTACTTC. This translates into CASGGLARLVAQYF. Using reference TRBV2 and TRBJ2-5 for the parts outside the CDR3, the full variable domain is EPEVTQTPSHQVTQMGQEVILRCVPISNHLYFYWYRQILGQKVEFLVSFYNNEISEKSEIFDDQFSVERPDGSNFTLKIRSTKLEDSAMYFCASGGLARLVAQYFGPGTRLLVL.

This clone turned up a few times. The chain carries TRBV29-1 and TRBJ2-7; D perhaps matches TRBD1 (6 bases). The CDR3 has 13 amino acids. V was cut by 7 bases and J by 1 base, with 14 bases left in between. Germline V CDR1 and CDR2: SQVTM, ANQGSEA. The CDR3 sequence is CSGFDGQSYEQYF. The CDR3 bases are TGCAGCGGGTTTGATGGACAGTCCTACGAGCAGTACTTC.

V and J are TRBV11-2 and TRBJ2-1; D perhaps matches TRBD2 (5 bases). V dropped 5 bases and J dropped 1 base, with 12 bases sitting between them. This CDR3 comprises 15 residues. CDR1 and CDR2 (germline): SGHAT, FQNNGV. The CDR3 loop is CASSPEAVSYNEQFF. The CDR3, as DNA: TGTGCCAGCAGCCCGGAGGCCGTATCCTACAATGAGCAGTTCTTC.

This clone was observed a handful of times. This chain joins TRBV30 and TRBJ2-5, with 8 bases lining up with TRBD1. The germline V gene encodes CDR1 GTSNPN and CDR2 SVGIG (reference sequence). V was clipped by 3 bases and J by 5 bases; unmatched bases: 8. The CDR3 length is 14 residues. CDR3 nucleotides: TGTGCCTGGAGCCAGGACAGGGAAGGGGAGACCCAGTACTTC. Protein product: CAWSQDREGETQYF.

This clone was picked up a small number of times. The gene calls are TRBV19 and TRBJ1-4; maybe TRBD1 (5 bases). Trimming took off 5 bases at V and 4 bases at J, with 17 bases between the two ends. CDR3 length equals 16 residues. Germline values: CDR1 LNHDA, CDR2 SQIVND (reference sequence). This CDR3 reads CASSDRPPQSNEKLFF. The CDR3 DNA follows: TGTGCCAGTAGTGACAGACCCCCGCAAAGTAATGAAAAACTGTTTTTT.

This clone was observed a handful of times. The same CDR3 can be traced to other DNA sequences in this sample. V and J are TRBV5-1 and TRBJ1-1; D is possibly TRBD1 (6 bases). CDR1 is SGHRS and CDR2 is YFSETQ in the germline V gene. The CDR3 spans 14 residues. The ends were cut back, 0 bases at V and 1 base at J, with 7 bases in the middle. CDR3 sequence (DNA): TGCGCCAGCAGCTTGGGGGGACAGAACACTGAAGCTTTCTTT. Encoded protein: CASSLGGQNTEAFF.

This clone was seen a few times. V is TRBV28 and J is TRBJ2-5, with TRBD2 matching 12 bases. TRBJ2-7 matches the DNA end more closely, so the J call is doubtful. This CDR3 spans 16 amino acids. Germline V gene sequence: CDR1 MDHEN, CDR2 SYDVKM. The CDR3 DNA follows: TGTGCCAGCAGCCCCACTAGCGGGGGGCTCCCCTACGAGCAGTACTTC. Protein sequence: CASSPTSGGLPYEQYF.

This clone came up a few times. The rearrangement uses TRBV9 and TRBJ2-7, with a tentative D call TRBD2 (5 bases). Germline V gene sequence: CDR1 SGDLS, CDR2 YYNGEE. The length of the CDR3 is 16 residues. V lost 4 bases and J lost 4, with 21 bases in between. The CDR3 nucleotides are TGTGCCAGCAGCCCCGAAAGAGGGCCGGGGAAGTACGAGCAGTACTTC. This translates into CASSPERGPGKYEQYF.

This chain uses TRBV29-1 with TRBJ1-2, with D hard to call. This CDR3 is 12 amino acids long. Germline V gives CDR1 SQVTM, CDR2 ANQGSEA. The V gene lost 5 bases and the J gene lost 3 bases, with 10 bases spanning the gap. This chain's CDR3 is CSVLGQDYGYTF. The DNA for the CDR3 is TGCAGCGTTCTTGGTCAGGACTATGGCTACACCTTC. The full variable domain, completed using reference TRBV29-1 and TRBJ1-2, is SAVISQKPSRDICQRGTSLTIQCQVDSQVTMMFWYRQQPGQSLTLIATANQGSEATYESGFVIDKFPISRPNLTFSTLTVSNMSPEDSSIYLCSVLGQDYGYTFGSGTRLTVV.

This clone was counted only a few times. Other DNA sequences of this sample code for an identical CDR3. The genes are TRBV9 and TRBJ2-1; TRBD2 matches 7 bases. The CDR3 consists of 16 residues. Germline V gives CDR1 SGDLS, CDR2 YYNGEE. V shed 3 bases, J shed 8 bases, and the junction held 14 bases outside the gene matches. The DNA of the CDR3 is TGTGCCAGCAGCGACAGACTAGGGACTAATTTGCATGAGCAGTTCTTC. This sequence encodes CASSDRLGTNLHEQFF.

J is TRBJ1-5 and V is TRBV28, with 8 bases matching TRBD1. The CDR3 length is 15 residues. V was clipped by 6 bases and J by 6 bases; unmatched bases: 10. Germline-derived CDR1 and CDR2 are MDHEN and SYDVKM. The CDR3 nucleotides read TGTGCCAGCAGCGGTCAGACAGGGGAGGCTCAGCCCCAGCATTTT. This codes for CASSGQTGEAQPQHF. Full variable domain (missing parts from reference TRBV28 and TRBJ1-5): DVKVTQSSRYLVKRTGEKVFLECVQDMDHENMFWYRQDPGLGLRLIYFSYDVKMKEKGDIPEGYSVSREKKERFSLILESASTNQTSMYLCASSGQTGEAQPQHFGDGTRLSIL.

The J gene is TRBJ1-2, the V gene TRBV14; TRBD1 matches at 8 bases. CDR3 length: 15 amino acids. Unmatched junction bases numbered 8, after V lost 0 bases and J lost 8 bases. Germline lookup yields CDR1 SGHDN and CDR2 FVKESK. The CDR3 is CASSQDLSGGNGYTF. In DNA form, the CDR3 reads TGTGCCAGCAGCCAAGATCTTTCAGGGGGCAACGGCTACACCTTC.

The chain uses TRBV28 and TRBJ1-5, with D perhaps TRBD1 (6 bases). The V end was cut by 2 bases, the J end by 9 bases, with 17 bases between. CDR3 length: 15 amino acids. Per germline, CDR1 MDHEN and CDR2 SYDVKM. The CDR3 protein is CASSLELTLTGPQHF. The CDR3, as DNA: TGTGCCAGCAGTTTAGAATTAACGTTGACAGGGCCCCAGCATTTT.

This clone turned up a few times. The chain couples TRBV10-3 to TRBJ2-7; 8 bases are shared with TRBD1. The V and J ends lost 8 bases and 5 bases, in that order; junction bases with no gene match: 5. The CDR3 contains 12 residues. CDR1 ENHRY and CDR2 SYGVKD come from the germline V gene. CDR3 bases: TGTGCCATCCTGACAGGGGAACACGAGCAGTACTTC. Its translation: CAILTGEHEQYF.

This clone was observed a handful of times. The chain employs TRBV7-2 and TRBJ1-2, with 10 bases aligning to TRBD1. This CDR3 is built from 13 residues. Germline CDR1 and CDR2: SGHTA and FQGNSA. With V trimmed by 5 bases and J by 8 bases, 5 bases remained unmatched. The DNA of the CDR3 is TGTGCCAGCAGCGCGGGACAGGGGTTCGGCTACACCTTC. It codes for CASSAGQGFGYTF.

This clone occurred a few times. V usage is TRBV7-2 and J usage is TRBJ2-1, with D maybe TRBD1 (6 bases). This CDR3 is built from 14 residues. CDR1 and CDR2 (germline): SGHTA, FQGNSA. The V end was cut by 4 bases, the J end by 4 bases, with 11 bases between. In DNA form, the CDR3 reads TGTGCCAGCAGCTCCCGGACAGAATACAATGAGCAGTTCTTC. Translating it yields CASSSRTEYNEQFF.

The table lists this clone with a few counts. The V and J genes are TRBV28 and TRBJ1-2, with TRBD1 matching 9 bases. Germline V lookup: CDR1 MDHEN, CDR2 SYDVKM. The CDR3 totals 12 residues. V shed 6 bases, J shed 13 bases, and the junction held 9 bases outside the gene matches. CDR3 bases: TGTGCCAGCAGACTAGGGACAGGGAGTTTCACCTTC. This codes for CASRLGTGSFTF.

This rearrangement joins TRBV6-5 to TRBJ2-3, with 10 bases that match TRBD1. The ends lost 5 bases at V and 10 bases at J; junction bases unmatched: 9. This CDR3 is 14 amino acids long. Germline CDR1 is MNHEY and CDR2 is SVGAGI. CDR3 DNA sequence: TGTGCCAGCAGTAGGGACAGGGGAGGGGATGCGCAGTATTTT. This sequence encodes CASSRDRGGDAQYF.

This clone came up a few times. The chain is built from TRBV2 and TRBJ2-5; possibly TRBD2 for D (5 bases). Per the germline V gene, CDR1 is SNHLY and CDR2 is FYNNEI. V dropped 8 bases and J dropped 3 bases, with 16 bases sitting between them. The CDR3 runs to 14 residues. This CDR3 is CASRSRGWEETQYF. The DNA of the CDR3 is TGTGCCAGCCGTTCTAGAGGGTGGGAAGAGACCCAGTACTTC.